This TCR beta chain was found in a study of blood T cell repertoires in COVID-19. Produced via immunoSEQ multiplex PCR; TCRdb's table is partial and in-frame only. The table records 150,000 or so clones, 65% to 85% of them present only once. The clonotype originates from a man aged 70-80 years who had been exposed to COVID-19. Sequenced sample: PBMCs or T cells enriched from blood (not recorded which).

The CDR3 protein is CATSREKFRAVRDTQYF. The CDR3 DNA reads as TGTGCCACCAGCAGAGAAAAATTCAGGGCAGTACGAGATACGCAGTATTTT. The rearrangement joins TRBV15 to TRBJ2-3; possibly TRBD1 for D (5 bases). The V gene lost 0 bases and the J gene lost 5 bases, with 18 bases spanning the gap. Germline V gene data show CDR1 as LNHNV and CDR2 as YYDKDF (reference sequence). This CDR3 spans 17 amino acids.